The clone carrying this T cell receptor (beta chain) was picked up a small number of times. What it recognizes is unknown. The V and J ends lost 3 bases and 0 bases respectively, with 8 bases between them. Germline CDR1 is LNHNV and CDR2 is YYDKDF (reference sequence). CDR3 length: 14 amino acids. This sample was included in a study of CD8 T cells in ankylosing spondylitis. Study-wide results and limits: Ankylosing spondylitis blood seemed to carry a telltale TCR beta motif made of eight or nine highly homologous variants.

From the 5' RACE reads, TCRdb called clonotypes with MiXCR, one entry per CDR3 protein. The sample records 400,000 or so distinct CDR3 sequences, 25% to 30% being singletons. The chain combines TRBV15 with TRBJ2-5; D remains ambiguous. This TCR was sampled from a male donor with ankylosing spondylitis. The sequencing sample was made of blood, either unsorted or a sorted T cell fraction (not recorded which). CDR3 in amino acids: CATSRTSYQETQYF. The CDR3 DNA reads TGTGCCACCAGCAGGACATCTTACCAAGAGACCCAGTACTTC.